This is a list of T cell receptor beta chains from one sample in a study of T cells of healthy individuals. TCRdb re-called the 5' RACE reads through MiXCR, storing one row per CDR3 protein. The sample carries about 96,000 distinct CDR3 sequences, 15% to 20% recorded once. Receptor source: a human donor in good health. The CDR3 runs from the conserved cysteine through the conserved F or W. The order of the fields is D gene, J gene, clone size, V gene, CDR3 DNA, CDR3 protein. D genes are given only for firm matches. The size entry is marked missing in some rows and otherwise reads once, few, many or a size class.

>TRBD2|TRBJ2-5|many|TRBV29-1
TGCAGCGTTACCCAGACTAGCGGGGGACAAGAGACCCAGTACTTC
CSVTQTSGGQETQYF
>.|TRBJ1-1|many|TRBV19
TGTGCCAGTAGCTATCGGGCTGCTAACACTGAAGCTTTCTTT
CASSYRAANTEAFF
>.|TRBJ2-7|few|TRBV28
TGTGCCAGCAGTTTCTTTGGGGGAGCCACCACGAGCTCCTACGAGCAGTACTTC
CASSFFGGATTSSYEQYF
>.|TRBJ2-5|.|TRBV9
TGTGCCAGCAGCGTTACAGGGAGGGAGACCCAGTACTTC
CASSVTGRETQYF
>.|TRBJ1-5|.|TRBV20-1
TGCAGTGCTTGGGGGGCAGGACTGGGCAATCAGCCCCAGCATTTT
CSAWGAGLGNQPQHF
>.|TRBJ2-2|few|TRBV28
TGTGCCAGCAGATCAGGGTCTAGCATTTCCGGGGAGCTGTTTTTT
CASRSGSSISGELFF
>TRBD1|TRBJ2-6|many|TRBV11-2
TGTGCCAGCAGCTTCCACAGGGGTTCTGGGGCCAACGTCCTGACTTTC
CASSFHRGSGANVLTF
>TRBD1|TRBJ1-6|.|TRBV6-5
TGTGCCAGCAGTACTTTTTGGACAGGGGATAATTCACCCCTCCACTTT
CASSTFWTGDNSPLHF
>.|TRBJ2-6|many|TRBV7-3
TGTGCCAGCAGCTTAGGGGGCTCTGGGGCCAACGTCCTGACTTTC
CASSLGGSGANVLTF
>TRBD1|TRBJ1-4|many|TRBV6-5
TGTGCCAGCAGGGGACAGGGGAATGAAAAACTGTTTTTT
CASRGQGNEKLFF
>.|TRBJ1-2|few|TRBV5-1
TGCGCCAGCAGCTTGGAGTCAGCCGAGCTTGGCTACACCTTC
CASSLESAELGYTF
>TRBD1|TRBJ1-1|many|TRBV7-2
TGTGCCAGCAGCTCCATCACAGGGGGTGAAGCTTTCTTT
CASSSITGGEAFF
>TRBD1|TRBJ2-7|.|TRBV6-5
TGTGCCAGCAGCGAGAGGGGGCCCTACGAGCAGTACTTC
CASSERGPYEQYF
>.|TRBJ2-7|few|TRBV20-1
TGCAGTGCTAGGGGTTTTCTGGGGGGATCTGTCTACGAGCAGTACTTC
CSARGFLGGSVYEQYF
>.|TRBJ2-2|few|TRBV20-1
TGCAGTGCTAGACTGGGGACCGGGGAGCTGTTTTTT
CSARLGTGELFF
>.|TRBJ1-2|few|TRBV11-2
TGTGCCAGCAGCCCAGGACCATTCTATGGCTACACCTTC
CASSPGPFYGYTF
>.|TRBJ2-1|.|TRBV3-1
TGTGCCAGCAGCCAAGATCTAGGGTTGCAGTTCTTC
CASSQDLGLQFF
>.|TRBJ1-4|few|TRBV4-3
TGCGCCAGCAGCAACGGGGCCGACGCTGAAAAACTGTTTTTT
CASSNGADAEKLFF
>.|TRBJ2-7|many|TRBV13
TGTGCCAGCAGCTTAGAAGTGGGGGCACTATACGAGCAGTACTTC
CASSLEVGALYEQYF
>TRBD1|TRBJ2-7|.|TRBV20-1
TGCAGTGCTAGAGAGGCGGACAGGGTTGCGCGCGAGCAGTACTTC
CSAREADRVAREQYF
>.|TRBJ2-7|.|TRBV5-1
TGCGCCAGCAGACCCGAACAGGGCTACGAGCAGTACTTC
CASRPEQGYEQYF
>.|TRBJ2-7|.|TRBV6-2/TRBV6-3
TGTGCCAGCAGTGACACAGGTTCCTACGAGCAGTACTTC
CASSDTGSYEQYF
>TRBD1|TRBJ1-2|many|TRBV5-6
TGTGCCAGCAGCTTCCCAGGGGGCGAGGATGGCTACACCTTC
CASSFPGGEDGYTF
>TRBD2|TRBJ2-3|few|TRBV28
TGTGCCAGCAGTTTATCGGAGACTAGCGGGGCAGATACGCAGTATTTT
CASSLSETSGADTQYF
>.|TRBJ2-1|.|TRBV6-1
TGTGCCAGCAGTGAAGAACAGGGACTTGAGCAGTTCTTC
CASSEEQGLEQFF
>TRBD2|TRBJ2-5|many|TRBV29-1
TGCAGCGTTGGAACTAGCGTGGAGACCCAGTACTTC
CSVGTSVETQYF
>.|TRBJ2-1|few|TRBV7-3
TGTGCCAGCAGCTTAGATCATGAGCAGTTCTTC
CASSLDHEQFF
>.|TRBJ1-2|.|TRBV4-1
TGCGCCAGCAGCCAAGATCGGACCTATAACTATGGCTACACCTTC
CASSQDRTYNYGYTF
>.|TRBJ2-1|many|TRBV15
TGTGCCACCAGCGGAAAGCCGGGACTTTCTTTCCTGAGGGGGAAAAATGAGCAGTTCTTC
CATSGKPGLSFLRGKNEQFF
>.|TRBJ1-5|.|TRBV20-1
TGCAGTGCTGGGGGGTCAGGGGCGGGCAATCAGCCCCAGCATTTT
CSAGGSGAGNQPQHF
>TRBD2|TRBJ2-2|.|TRBV7-2
TGTGCCAGCAGCTTAGTATATGGTAGCGGGGAGAACACCGGGGAGCTGTTTTTT
CASSLVYGSGENTGELFF
>TRBD2|TRBJ2-3|.|TRBV11-2
TGTGCCAGCAGCCCGAGGGCAACGGGACTAGTATTATATACGCAGTATTTT
CASSPRATGLVLYTQYF
>.|TRBJ1-5|few|TRBV28
TGTGCCAGCATTCTGACTGGGGGCAATCAGCCCCAGCATTTT
CASILTGGNQPQHF
>.|TRBJ1-1|few|TRBV20-1
TGCAGTGGTCGGCAGGGAGAAGGTGAAGCTTTCTTT
CSGRQGEGEAFF
>TRBD1|TRBJ2-7|.|TRBV2
TGTGCCAGCAGAGGTAAGGGACAGGCCCTCTACGAGCAGTACTTC
CASRGKGQALYEQYF
>.|TRBJ2-2|many|TRBV7-2
TGTGCCAGCAGCCCGTTTCGAACCCCCGGGACCGGGGAGCTGTTTTTT
CASSPFRTPGTGELFF